This T cell receptor beta chain was recorded in a study of blood T cell repertoires in COVID-19. Repertoires were generated with immunoSEQ multiplex PCR, while TCRdb's copy carries only in-frame clones and drops some. This sample carries 60,000 to 95,000 clones, more than 90% of them seen once, and the ten largest clones take about a sixth. After removal of 1 base from V and 8 bases from J, the junction contained 7 bases not matched to a gene. From germline, CDR1 is LGHDT and CDR2 YNNKEL (reference sequence). The CDR3 runs 16 residues. The clonotype comes from a woman older than 75 with active or convalescent COVID-19. The source material was peripheral blood. This chain uses TRBV3-1 (or the pseudogene TRBV3-2) with TRBJ1-6; TRBD1 matches 8 bases. CDR3: CASSQVRRQGHSPLHF. DNA of the CDR3: TGTGCCAGCAGCCAAGTTAGGAGACAGGGGCATTCACCCCTCCACTTT.